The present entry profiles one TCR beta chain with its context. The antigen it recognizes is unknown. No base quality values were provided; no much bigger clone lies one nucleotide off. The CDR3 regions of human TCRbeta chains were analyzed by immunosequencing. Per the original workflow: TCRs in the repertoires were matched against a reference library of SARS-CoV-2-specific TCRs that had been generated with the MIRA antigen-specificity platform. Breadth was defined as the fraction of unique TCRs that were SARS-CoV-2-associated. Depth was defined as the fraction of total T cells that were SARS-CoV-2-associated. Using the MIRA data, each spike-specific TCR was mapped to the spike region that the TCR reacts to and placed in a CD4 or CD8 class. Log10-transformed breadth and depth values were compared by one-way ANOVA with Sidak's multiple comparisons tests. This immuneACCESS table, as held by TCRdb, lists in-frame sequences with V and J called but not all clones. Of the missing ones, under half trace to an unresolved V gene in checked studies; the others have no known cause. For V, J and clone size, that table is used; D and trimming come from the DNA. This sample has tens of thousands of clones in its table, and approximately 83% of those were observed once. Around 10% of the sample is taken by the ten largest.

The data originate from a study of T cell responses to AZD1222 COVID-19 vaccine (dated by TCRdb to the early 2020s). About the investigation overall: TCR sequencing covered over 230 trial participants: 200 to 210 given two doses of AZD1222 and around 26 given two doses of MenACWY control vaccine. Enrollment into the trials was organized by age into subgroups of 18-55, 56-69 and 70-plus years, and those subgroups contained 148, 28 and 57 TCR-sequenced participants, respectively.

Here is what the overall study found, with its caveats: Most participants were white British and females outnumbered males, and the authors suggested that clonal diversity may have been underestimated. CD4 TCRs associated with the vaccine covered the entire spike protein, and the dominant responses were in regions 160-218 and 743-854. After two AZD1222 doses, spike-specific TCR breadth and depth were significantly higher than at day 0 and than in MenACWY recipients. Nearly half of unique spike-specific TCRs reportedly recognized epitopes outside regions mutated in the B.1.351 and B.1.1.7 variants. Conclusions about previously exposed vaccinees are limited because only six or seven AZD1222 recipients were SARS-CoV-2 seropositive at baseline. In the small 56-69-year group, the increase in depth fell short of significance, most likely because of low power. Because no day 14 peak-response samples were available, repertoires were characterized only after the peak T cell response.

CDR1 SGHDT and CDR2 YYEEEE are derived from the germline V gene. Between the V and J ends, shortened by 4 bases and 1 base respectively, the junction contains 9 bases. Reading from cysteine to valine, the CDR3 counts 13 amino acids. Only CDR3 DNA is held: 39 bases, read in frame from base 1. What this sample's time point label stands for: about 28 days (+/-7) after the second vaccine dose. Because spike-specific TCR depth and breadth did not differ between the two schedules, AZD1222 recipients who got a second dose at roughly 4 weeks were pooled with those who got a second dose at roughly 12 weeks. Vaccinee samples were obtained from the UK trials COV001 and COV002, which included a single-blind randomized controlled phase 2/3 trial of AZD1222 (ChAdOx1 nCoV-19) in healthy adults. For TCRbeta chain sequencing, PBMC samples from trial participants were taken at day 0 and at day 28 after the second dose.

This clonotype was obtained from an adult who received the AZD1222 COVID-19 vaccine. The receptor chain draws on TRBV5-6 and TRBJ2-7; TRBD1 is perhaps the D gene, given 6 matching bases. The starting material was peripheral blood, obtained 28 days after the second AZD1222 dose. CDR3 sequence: CASSLGQSYEQYV. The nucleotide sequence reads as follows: TGTGCCAGCAGCCTTGGACAGTCCTACGAGCAGTACGTC.